A selection of T cell receptor beta chains follows, all from one sample in a study of T cell repertoires in aging, cancer and after chemotherapy. TCRdb re-analysed the multiplex PCR reads in MiXCR, keeping a single row per CDR3 protein. The table records over 10,000 distinct CDR3 sequences, 25% of them present only once. The sequencing input was blood. The receptor source for this set is a human donor in good health. CDR3s include the opening cysteine and the closing phenylalanine or tryptophan. The order of the fields is V gene, clone size, J gene, D gene, CDR3 protein, CDR3 DNA. The D gene is left open where the match is weak. Clone size, where shown, is once, few, many, or a class for clones that have expanded.

TRBV29-1	medium-sized	TRBJ2-1	TRBD2	CSTEGLASNEQFF	TGCAGCACTGAGGGACTAGCTAGTAATGAGCAGTTCTTC
TRBV5-4	NA	TRBJ2-3	TRBD2	CASSFLTSVADTQYF	TGTGCCAGCAGCTTCCTGACTAGCGTCGCAGATACGCAGTATTTT
TRBV7-3	few	TRBJ1-3	TRBD1	CASSAGDSPGNTIYF	TGTGCCAGCAGCGCAGGGGACAGTCCTGGAAACACCATATATTTT
TRBV7-2	NA	TRBJ2-7	NA	CASSPGTTRGARYEQYF	TGTGCCAGCAGCCCAGGAACGACCAGGGGGGCCCGGTACGAGCAGTACTTC
TRBV6-2/TRBV6-3	NA	TRBJ2-2	NA	CASSYSFSTTNTGELFF	TGTGCCAGCAGTTACAGCTTCTCAACGACGAACACCGGGGAGCTGTTTTTT
TRBV20-1	NA	TRBJ2-5	NA	CSARRGGRETQYF	TGCAGTGCTAGAAGGGGGGGGAGGGAGACCCAGTACTTC
TRBV11-3	NA	TRBJ2-5	NA	CASSLVAYPTQYF	TGTGCCAGCAGCTTAGTCGCGTACCCGACCCAGTACTTC
TRBV19	many	TRBJ1-5	NA	CASSMAGSGNQPQHF	TGTGCCAGTAGTATGGCGGGGAGCGGCAATCAGCCCCAGCATTTT
TRBV13	NA	TRBJ2-2	TRBD2	CASSSGLAETTGELFF	TGTGCCAGCAGCTCCGGACTAGCGGAGACTACCGGGGAGCTGTTTTTT
TRBV6-1	few	TRBJ2-7	NA	CASSEAYNREQYF	TGTGCCAGCAGTGAAGCGTATAACCGCGAGCAGTACTTC
TRBV5-6	NA	TRBJ1-4	TRBD1	CASSFKGQDEKLFF	TGTGCCAGCAGCTTTAAGGGACAGGATGAAAAACTGTTTTTT
TRBV28	few	TRBJ1-1	NA	CASSSTGMNTEAFF	TGTGCCAGCAGTTCGACAGGCATGAACACTGAAGCTTTCTTT
TRBV6-6	few	TRBJ1-5	NA	CASSLGDPQHF	TGTGCCAGCAGCCTCGGAGACCCCCAGCATTTT
TRBV30	many	TRBJ2-1	NA	CAWSVWSVGDYNEQFF	TGTGCCTGGAGTGTTTGGAGCGTTGGGGACTACAATGAGCAGTTCTTC
TRBV12-3/TRBV12-4	few	TRBJ1-2	TRBD1	CASTESGQNYGYTF	TGTGCCAGCACCGAATCGGGACAGAACTATGGCTACACCTTC
TRBV25-1	few	TRBJ2-7	NA	CASSGPLGFYEQYF	TGTGCCAGCAGCGGACCCTTGGGGTTCTACGAGCAGTACTTC
TRBV14	NA	TRBJ1-2	NA	CASSQVRGSGGYTF	TGTGCCAGCAGCCAAGTTCGGGGCTCAGGAGGCTACACCTTC
TRBV5-1	few	TRBJ2-2	NA	CASSIGPPTGELFF	TGCGCCAGCAGCATAGGACCTCCCACCGGGGAGCTGTTTTTT
TRBV6-5	medium-sized	TRBJ2-7	NA	CASSYGRAFYEQYF	TGTGCCAGCAGTTACGGCAGGGCTTTCTACGAGCAGTACTTC
TRBV20-1	medium-sized	TRBJ1-2	NA	CSARGRAGGYTF	TGCAGTGCTAGAGGCAGGGCTGGTGGCTACACCTTC
TRBV6-5	few	TRBJ1-1	TRBD1	CASTLTGMTEAFF	TGTGCCAGCACCCTGACAGGGATGACTGAAGCTTTCTTT
TRBV19	few	TRBJ2-2	TRBD1	CAGRQGANTGELFF	TGTGCCGGTAGACAGGGGGCGAACACCGGGGAGCTGTTTTTT
TRBV6-5	few	TRBJ1-1	NA	CASSYKEGKGSTEAFF	TGTGCCAGCAGTTATAAGGAGGGTAAGGGTAGCACTGAAGCTTTCTTT